This TCR beta chain derives from a study of radiotherapy plus CTLA-4 blockade in lung cancer. Sequencing was performed with immunoSEQ multiplex PCR; in TCRdb, only in-frame clones are kept and a portion is missing. Counted here are 84,000 or so clones, under 85% occurring once; the ten biggest clones make up less than 15%. The source was peripheral blood, collected from a patient treated with radiotherapy plus ipilimumab. This receptor was taken from a human donor with non-small cell lung cancer that progressed on radiotherapy plus ipilimumab.

This chain's CDR3 is CASSPGTTSNEKLFF. CDR3 sequence (DNA): TGCGCCAGCAGCCCCGGGACAACCTCTAATGAAAAACTGTTTTTT. This sequence joins TRBV5-1 and TRBJ1-4, with a tentative D call TRBD1 (6 bases). Germline lookup yields CDR1 SGHRS and CDR2 YFSETQ. The CDR3 extends over 15 amino acids. The V gene lost 4 bases and the J gene lost 3 bases, with 13 bases spanning the gap.